Presented here are 8 T cell receptor beta chains from one specimen sequenced in a study of TIL therapy for anti-PD-1-resistant metastatic lung cancer. The libraries were made with immunoSEQ v3. Produced via immunoSEQ multiplex PCR; TCRdb's table is partial and in-frame only. This sample has 36,000 or so clones, with around 67% found just once. The time point here: pre-treatment sample, taken before nivolumab and TIL therapy. The sequencing here drew on blood, taken at baseline. The receptors derive from a person between 30 and 79 years old with non-small cell lung cancer.

The chain couples TRBV11-2 to TRBJ2-5, with 11 bases matching TRBD2. J was trimmed by 5 bases and V by 1 base; bases with no gene match: 3. The V gene's germline CDR1 is SGHAT and CDR2 FQNNGV. The CDR3 length is 15 residues. The CDR3 is CASSLGASGGETQYF. The CDR3, as DNA: TGTGCCAGCAGCTTAGGGGCTAGCGGGGGGGAGACCCAGTACTTC.

This clone was detected once. The chain couples TRBV18 to TRBJ2-7; D perhaps matches TRBD1 (6 bases). The CDR3 totals 16 residues. The V gene lost 0 bases and the J gene lost 4 bases, with 16 bases spanning the gap. The germline gives CDR1 KGHSH, CDR2 LQKENI. The CDR3 here is CASSPPPGTLPYEQYF. Written as DNA, the CDR3 is TGTGCCAGCTCACCACCGCCCGGGACATTACCTTACGAGCAGTACTTC. Supplemented by reference TRBV18 and TRBJ2-7, the full variable domain reads NAGVMQNPRHLVRRRGQEARLRCSPMKGHSHVYWYRQLPEEGLKFMVYLQKENIIDESGMPKERFSAEFPKEGPSILRIQQVVRGDSAAYFCASSPPPGTLPYEQYFGPGTRLTVT.

The J gene is TRBJ2-7, the V gene TRBV15, with D possibly being TRBD1 (5 bases). Germline CDR1 LNHNV, CDR2 YYDKDF (reference sequence). This CDR3 region has 14 residues. Between the trimmed V and J ends, which lost 8 bases and 3 bases, there was a span of 17 bases. The CDR3 protein is CATSLNRGYYEQYF. The CDR3 nucleotides are TGTGCCACCTCCCTCAATAGGGGATACTACGAGCAGTACTTC.

The chain couples TRBV7-3 to TRBJ2-6; 10 bases map to TRBD1. Germline V gene lookup returns CDR1 SGHTA and CDR2 FQGTGA. This CDR3 contains 16 residues. V shed 6 bases, J shed 2 bases, and the junction held 4 bases outside the gene matches. The CDR3 sequence is CASSLTGGAGANVLTF. DNA of the CDR3: TGTGCCAGCAGTTTGACAGGGGGCGCTGGGGCCAACGTCCTGACTTTC. The complete variable domain, with remaining parts taken from reference TRBV7-3 and TRBJ2-6, reads GAGVSQTPSNKVTEKGKYVELRCDPISGHTALYWYRQSLGQGPEFLIYFQGTGAADDSGLPNDRFFAVRPEGSVSTLKIQRTERGDSAVYLCASSLTGGAGANVLTFGAGSRLTVL.

This clone came up once. V and J are TRBV28 and TRBJ2-7, with 10 positions matching TRBD1. Trimming removed 6 bases from V and 7 bases from J; junction bases left unmatched: 12. Per germline, CDR1 MDHEN and CDR2 SYDVKM. The CDR3 spans 15 residues. In DNA form, the CDR3 reads TGTGCCAGCAGCCGGGACAGGGGACTTCTATGGGAGCAGTACTTC. Its protein product is CASSRDRGLLWEQYF.

This chain uses TRBV10-3 with TRBJ1-1; TRBD1 agrees at 7 bases. V lost 0 bases to trimming and J lost 0 bases; unmatched junction nucleotides: 1. Looked up from germline, CDR1 is ENHRY and CDR2 is SYGVKD. This CDR3 has 15 amino acids. For the CDR3, the DNA is TGTGCCATCAGTGAGTCCCAGGGGGTGAACACTGAAGCTTTCTTT. It translates to CAISESQGVNTEAFF.

V gene TRBV7-2 combines with J gene TRBJ1-1; D gene unclear. The germline gives CDR1 SGHTA, CDR2 FQGNSA. The CDR3 loop spans 12 amino acids. Trimming took 5 bases from V and 1 from J, leaving 5 bases between them. As DNA, the CDR3 is TGTGCCAGCAGCCCCCCGAACACTGAAGCTTTCTTT. This encodes CASSPPNTEAFF.

The chain employs TRBV29-1 and TRBJ2-5; no clear D gene. V was clipped by 6 bases and J by 5 bases, with 19 bases between them. The germline V gene encodes CDR1 SQVTM and CDR2 ANQGSEA. The CDR3 has 14 residues. CDR3 sequence reads: CSVAEKGIMETQYF. Here the CDR3 DNA reads TGCAGCGTCGCCGAGAAGGGTATAATGGAGACCCAGTACTTC.